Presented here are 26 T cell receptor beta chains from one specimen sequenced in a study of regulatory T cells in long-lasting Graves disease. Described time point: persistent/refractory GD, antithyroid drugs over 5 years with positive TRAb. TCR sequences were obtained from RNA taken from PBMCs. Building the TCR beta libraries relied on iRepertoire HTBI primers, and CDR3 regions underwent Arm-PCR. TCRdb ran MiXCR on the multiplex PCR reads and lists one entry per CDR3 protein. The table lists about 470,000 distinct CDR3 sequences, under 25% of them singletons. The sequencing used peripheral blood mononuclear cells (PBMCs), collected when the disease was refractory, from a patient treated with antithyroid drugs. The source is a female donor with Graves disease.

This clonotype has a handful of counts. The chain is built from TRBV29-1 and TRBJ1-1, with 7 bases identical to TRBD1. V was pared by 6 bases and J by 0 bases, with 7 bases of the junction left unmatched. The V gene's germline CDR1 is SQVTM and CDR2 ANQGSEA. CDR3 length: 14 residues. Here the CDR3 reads CSVFTGAMNTEAFF. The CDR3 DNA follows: TGCAGCGTATTTACAGGGGCCATGAACACTGAAGCTTTCTTT.

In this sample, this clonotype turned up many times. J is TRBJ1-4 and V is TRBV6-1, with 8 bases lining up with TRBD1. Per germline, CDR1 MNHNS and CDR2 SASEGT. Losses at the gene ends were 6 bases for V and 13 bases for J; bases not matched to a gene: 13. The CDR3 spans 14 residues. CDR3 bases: TGTGCCAGCAGGCCGAAAGTGACAGGGGACAGACTGTTTTTT. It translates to CASRPKVTGDRLFF.

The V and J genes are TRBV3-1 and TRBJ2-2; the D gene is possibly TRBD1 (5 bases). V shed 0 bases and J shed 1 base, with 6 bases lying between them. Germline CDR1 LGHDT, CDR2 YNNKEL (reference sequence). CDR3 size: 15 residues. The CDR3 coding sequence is TGTGCCAGCAGCCAAGACCAGGGGAACACCGGGGAGCTGTTTTTT. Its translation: CASSQDQGNTGELFF.

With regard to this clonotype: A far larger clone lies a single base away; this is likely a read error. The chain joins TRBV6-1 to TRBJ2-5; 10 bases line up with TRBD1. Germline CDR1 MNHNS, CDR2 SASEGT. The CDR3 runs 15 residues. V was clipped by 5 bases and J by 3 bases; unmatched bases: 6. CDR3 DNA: TGTGCCAGCAGTTGCTCTGGGACAGGGGAAGAGACCCAGTACTTC. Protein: CASSCSGTGEETQYF.

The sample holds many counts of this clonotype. The CDR3 here is CASTPGEKLFF. CDR3 DNA sequence: TGTGCCAGCACCCCCGGGGAAAAACTGTTTTTT. The chain employs TRBV12-3 or TRBV12-4 and TRBJ1-4; D gene uncertain. The CDR3 is made up of 11 amino acids. The V end lost 7 bases, the J end lost 8 bases, and 8 bases lay between the germline ends.

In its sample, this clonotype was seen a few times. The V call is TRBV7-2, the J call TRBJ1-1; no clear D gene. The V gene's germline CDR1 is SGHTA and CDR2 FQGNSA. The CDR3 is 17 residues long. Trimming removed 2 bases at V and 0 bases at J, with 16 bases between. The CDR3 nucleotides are TGTGCCAGCAGCTTATTTATCCCCCGACACATGAACACTGAAGCTTTCTTT. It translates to CASSLFIPRHMNTEAFF.

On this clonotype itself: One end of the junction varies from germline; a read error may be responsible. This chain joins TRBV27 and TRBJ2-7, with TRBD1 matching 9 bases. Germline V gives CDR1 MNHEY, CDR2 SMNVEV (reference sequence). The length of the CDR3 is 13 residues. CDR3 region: CAGSKGQGREQYF. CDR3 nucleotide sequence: TGTGCCGGCAGTAAAGGACAGGGGCGCGAGCAGTACTTC.

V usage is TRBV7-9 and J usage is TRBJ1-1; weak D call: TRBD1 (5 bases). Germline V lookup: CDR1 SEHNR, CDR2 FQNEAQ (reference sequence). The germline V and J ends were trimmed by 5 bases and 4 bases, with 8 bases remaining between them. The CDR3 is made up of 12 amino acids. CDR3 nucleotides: TGTGCCAGCAGCAGGGGCCCCACTGAAGCTTTCTTT. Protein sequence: CASSRGPTEAFF.

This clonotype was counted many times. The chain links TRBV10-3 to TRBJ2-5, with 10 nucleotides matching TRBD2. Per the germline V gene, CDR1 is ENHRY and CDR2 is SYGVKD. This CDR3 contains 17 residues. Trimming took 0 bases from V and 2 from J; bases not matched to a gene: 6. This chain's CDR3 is CAISESSGGLRQETQYF. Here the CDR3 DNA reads TGTGCCATCAGTGAGTCTAGCGGGGGGCTGCGACAAGAGACCCAGTACTTC.

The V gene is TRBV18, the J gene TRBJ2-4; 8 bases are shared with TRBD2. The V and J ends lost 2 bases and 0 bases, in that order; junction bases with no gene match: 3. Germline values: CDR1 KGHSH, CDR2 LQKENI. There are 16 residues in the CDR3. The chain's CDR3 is CASSPKSGRAKNIQYF. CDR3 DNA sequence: TGTGCCAGCTCACCAAAAAGCGGGAGAGCCAAAAACATTCAGTACTTC.

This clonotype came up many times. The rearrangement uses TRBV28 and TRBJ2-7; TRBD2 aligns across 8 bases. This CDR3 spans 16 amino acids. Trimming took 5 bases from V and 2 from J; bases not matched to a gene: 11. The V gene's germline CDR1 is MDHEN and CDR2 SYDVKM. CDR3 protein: CASSGPGGASPYEQYF. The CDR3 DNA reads TGTGCCAGCAGTGGCCCGGGGGGGGCGAGCCCCTACGAGCAGTACTTC.

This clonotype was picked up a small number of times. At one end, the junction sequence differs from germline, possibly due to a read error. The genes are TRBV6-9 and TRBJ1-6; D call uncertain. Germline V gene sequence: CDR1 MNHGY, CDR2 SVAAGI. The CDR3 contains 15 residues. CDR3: CAGSSLTQLGSPLHF. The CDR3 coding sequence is TGTGCCGGCAGTTCCCTGACCCAACTCGGGTCACCCCTCCACTTT.

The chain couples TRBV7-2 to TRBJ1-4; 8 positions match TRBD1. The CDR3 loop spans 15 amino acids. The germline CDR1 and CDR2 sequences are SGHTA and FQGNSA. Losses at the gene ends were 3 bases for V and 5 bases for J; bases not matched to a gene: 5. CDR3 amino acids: CASSFGQGINEKLFF. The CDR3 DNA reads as TGTGCCAGCAGCTTCGGACAGGGTATCAATGAAAAACTGTTTTTT.

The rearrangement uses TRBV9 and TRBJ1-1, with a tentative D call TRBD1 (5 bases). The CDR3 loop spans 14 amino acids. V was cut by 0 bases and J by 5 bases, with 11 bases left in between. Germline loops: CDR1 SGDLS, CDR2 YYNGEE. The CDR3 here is CASSVAGVGTEAFF. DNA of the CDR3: TGTGCCAGCAGCGTAGCGGGGGTTGGAACTGAAGCTTTCTTT.

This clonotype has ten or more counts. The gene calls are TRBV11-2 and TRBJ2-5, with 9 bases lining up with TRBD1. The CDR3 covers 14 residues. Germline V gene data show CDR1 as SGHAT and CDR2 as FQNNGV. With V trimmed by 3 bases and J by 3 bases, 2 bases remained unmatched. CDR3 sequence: CASSFRDREETQYF. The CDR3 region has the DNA TGTGCCAGCAGCTTTCGGGACAGGGAAGAGACCCAGTACTTC.

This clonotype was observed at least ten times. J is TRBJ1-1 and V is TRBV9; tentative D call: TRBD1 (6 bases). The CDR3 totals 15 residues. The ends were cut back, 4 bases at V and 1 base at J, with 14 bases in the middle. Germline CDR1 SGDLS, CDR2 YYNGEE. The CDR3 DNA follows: TGTGCCAGCAGCCTTGACAGGATGGGGAACACTGAAGCTTTCTTT. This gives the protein CASSLDRMGNTEAFF.

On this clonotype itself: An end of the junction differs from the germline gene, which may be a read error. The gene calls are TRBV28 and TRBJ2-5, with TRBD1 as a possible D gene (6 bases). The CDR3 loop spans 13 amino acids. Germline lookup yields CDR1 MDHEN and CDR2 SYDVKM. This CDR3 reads CANSPVRGETQYF. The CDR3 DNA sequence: TGTGCCAACAGTCCCGTCAGGGGCGAGACCCAGTACTTC.

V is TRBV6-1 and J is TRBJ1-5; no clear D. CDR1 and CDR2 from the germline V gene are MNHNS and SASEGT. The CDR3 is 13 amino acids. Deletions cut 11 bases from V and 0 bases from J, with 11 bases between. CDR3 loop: CAGRSDSNQPQHF. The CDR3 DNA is TGTGCCGGAAGGTCGGATAGCAATCAGCCCCAGCATTTT.

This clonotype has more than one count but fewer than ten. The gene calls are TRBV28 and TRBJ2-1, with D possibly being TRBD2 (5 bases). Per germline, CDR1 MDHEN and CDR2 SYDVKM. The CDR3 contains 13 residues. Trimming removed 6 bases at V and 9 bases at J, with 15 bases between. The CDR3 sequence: CASSDSGGPEQFF. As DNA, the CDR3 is TGTGCCAGCAGCGACTCTGGAGGTCCTGAGCAGTTCTTC. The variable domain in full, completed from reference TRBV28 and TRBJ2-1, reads DVKVTQSSRYLVKRTGEKVFLECVQDMDHENMFWYRQDPGLGLRLIYFSYDVKMKEKGDIPEGYSVSREKKERFSLILESASTNQTSMYLCASSDSGGPEQFFGPGTRLTVL.

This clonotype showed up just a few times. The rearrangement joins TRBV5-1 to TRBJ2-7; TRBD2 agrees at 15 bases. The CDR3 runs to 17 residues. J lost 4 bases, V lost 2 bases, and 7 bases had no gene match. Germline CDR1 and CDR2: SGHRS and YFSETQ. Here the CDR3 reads CASSFTGTSGGPYEQYF. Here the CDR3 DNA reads TGCGCCAGCAGCTTTACCGGGACTAGCGGGGGGCCTTACGAGCAGTACTTC. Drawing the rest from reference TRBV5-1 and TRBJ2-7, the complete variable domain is KAGVTQTPRYLIKTRGQQVTLSCSPISGHRSVSWYQQTPGQGLQFLFEYFSETQRNKGNFPGRFSGRQFSNSRSEMNVSTLELGDSALYLCASSFTGTSGGPYEQYFGPGTRLTVT.

The CDR3 loop is CSAREAAGDYYGYTF. Written as DNA, the CDR3 is TGCAGTGCTAGAGAGGCGGCTGGGGATTACTATGGCTACACCTTC. The chain carries TRBV20-1 and TRBJ1-2; D is undetermined. This CDR3 is built from 15 residues. Trimming pared 0 bases from V and 3 bases from J, leaving 14 bases between. Germline assignment: CDR1 DFQATT and CDR2 SNEGSKA (reference sequence).

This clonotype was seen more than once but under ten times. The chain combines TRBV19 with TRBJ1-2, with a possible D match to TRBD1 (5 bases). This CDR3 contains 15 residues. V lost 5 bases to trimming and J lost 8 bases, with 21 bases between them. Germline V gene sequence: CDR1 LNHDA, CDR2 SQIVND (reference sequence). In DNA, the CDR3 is TGTGCCAGTAGTCCCTGGGGACGGACCTCCGAGGGCTACACCTTC. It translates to CASSPWGRTSEGYTF.

In DNA form, the CDR3 reads TGTGCCAGCAGCGTAGGAGGGGACCCGAGCGTGGAGACCCAGTACTTC. It is translated as CASSVGGDPSVETQYF. The chain employs TRBV9 and TRBJ2-5; D is possibly TRBD1 or TRBD2 (5 bases each). Trimming removed 0 bases at V and 5 bases at J, with 17 bases between. Germline lookup yields CDR1 SGDLS and CDR2 YYNGEE. The CDR3 is made up of 16 amino acids.

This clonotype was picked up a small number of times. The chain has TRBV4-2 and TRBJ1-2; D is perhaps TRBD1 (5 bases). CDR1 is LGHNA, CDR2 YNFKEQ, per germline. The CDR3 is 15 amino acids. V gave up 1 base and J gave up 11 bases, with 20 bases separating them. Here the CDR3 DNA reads TGTGCCAGCAGCCAAGGGCTTGCAGGGCTGATTGGGTACACCTTC. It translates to CASSQGLAGLIGYTF.

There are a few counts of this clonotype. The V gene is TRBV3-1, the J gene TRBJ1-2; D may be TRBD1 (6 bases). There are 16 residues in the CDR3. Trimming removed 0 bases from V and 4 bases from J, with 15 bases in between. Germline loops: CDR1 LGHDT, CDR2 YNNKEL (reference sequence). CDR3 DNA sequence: TGTGCCAGCAGCCAAGATCAGACAGGCAGAGGCTATGGCTACACCTTC. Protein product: CASSQDQTGRGYGYTF.

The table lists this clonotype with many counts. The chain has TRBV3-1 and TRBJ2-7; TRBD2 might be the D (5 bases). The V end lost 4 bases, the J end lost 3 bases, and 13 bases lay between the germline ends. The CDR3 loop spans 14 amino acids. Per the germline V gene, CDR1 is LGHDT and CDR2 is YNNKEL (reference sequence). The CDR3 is CASSPNPAGYEQYF. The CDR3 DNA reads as TGTGCCAGCAGCCCTAACCCCGCGGGCTACGAGCAGTACTTC.